This T cell receptor (beta chain) was documented in a study of T-cell memory formation after mild COVID-19. Germline V CDR1 and CDR2: SGHDN, FVKESK. V dropped 3 bases and J dropped 0; count of bases not matched to a gene: 4. The CDR3 runs 17 residues. This clonotype was seen only a few times. Via MiXCR, TCRdb re-called the 5' RACE reads, giving one row per CDR3 protein. The table shows fewer than 75,000 distinct CDR3 sequences, with less than 15% occurring only once. The sequence derives from a man aged 18 to 35 who had mild COVID-19 (a few samples of this study predate the infection). Cell type and time point are not known. The chain is built from TRBV14 and TRBJ2-1; 11 nucleotides align to TRBD2. The sample taken for sequencing was PBMCs or a T cell subset sorted from them (not recorded which). As DNA, the CDR3 is TGTGCCAGCAGCCACCTTAGCGGGGGGGCCTCCTACAATGAGCAGTTCTTC. Protein sequence: CASSHLSGGASYNEQFF. The variable domain in full, with the rest retrieved from reference TRBV14 and TRBJ2-1, is EAGVTQFPSHSVIEKGQTVTLRCDPISGHDNLYWYRRVMGKEIKFLLHFVKESKQDESGMPNNRFLAERTGGTYSTLKVQPAELEDSGVYFCASSHLSGGASYNEQFFGPGTRLTVL.